This T cell receptor (beta chain) was identified during a study of shared clonotypes between healthy human individuals. General study findings and limits: Naive subsets generally exceeded memory subsets in estimated richness.

Selected positively for CCR7 and CD45RO-negative, naive CD8 cells excluded terminally differentiated effector memory CD45RA+ cells. All the donors were Caucasian adults who lived in Nashville, Tennessee. V gave up 3 bases and J gave up 14 bases; unmatched junction bases: 14. The CDR3 spans 14 residues. Germline V gene data show CDR1 as SGHRS and CDR2 as YFSETQ. Concerning this clone itself: Its antigen remains unknown.

Libraries were prepared by immunoSEQ multiplex PCR; TCRdb keeps only in-frame clonotypes and omits some of them. The repertoire has about 2,200,000 clones, about 93% of them found once; the top ten carry around 1.7%. The source of this sequence is a man younger than 35 in good health. Some clones in this sample may be carry-over from other donors' samples. The chain uses TRBV5-1 and TRBJ1-1; 9 bases align to TRBD1. The sample comprised naive CD8+ T cells from PBMCs. The chain's CDR3 is CASSSDRTRDRVFF. In nucleotides, the CDR3 is TGCGCCAGCAGCTCCGATCGAACCCGGGACAGGGTATTCTTT.